This T cell receptor (beta chain) was documented in a study of blood T cell repertoires in COVID-19. Study-wide context: COVID-19 samples collected from the United States, Italy and Spain covered acute and convalescent phases.

CDR1 SGHNT and CDR2 YENEEA come from the germline V gene. The CDR3 extends over 16 amino acids. V was clipped by 3 bases and J by 5 bases, with 18 bases between them. Those enrolled in Seattle joined during active infection and were followed longitudinally afterward. Original analysis: It was from reference gene primer amplification that nucleated cell counts were estimated. Data came from immunoSEQ multiplex PCR; TCRdb stores just in-frame clones and leaves some out. V and J calls and clone size are copied from that table; D and trimming were computed from the DNA. The sample has over 150,000 clones; around 82% are singletons.

Material for sequencing was peripheral blood. The sequence was collected from a man at least 80 years old with COVID-19, enrolled during active disease. V is TRBV11-3 and J is TRBJ2-3; D is uncertain. Written as DNA, the CDR3 is TGTGCCAGCAGCTTCAGAGAATCCCAGGCTATAGATACGCAGTATTTT. The encoded protein is CASSFRESQAIDTQYF. Full variable domain (outside the CDR3, taken from reference TRBV11-3 and TRBJ2-3): EAGVVQSPRYKIIEKKQPVAFWCNPISGHNTLYWYLQNLGQGPELLIRYENEEAVDDSQLPKDRFSAERLKGVDSTLKIQPAELGDSAVYLCASSFRESQAIDTQYFGPGTRLTVL.